What follows describes a single T cell receptor beta chain. TCRdb keeps only in-frame clones here, not all; method: immunoSEQ multiplex PCR. The data hold just over 40,000 clones, with roughly 86% observed a single time. Patients were excluded for autoimmune disease history or systemic immunosuppression. CDR1 and CDR2 from the germline V gene are MDHEN and SYDVKM. Trimming stripped 6 bases from V and 8 bases from J, with 19 bases between. The CDR3 sequence is 15 residues long. These data come from a study of OX40 agonist ivuxolimab in advanced cancers. The source is an adult with an advanced solid tumor such as melanoma, head and neck, liver or kidney cancer. The source was CD4+ or CD8+ T cells sorted from blood, collected in a trial of the OX40 agonist ivuxolimab. The chain carries TRBV28 and TRBJ1-4; no clear D. In nucleotides, the CDR3 is TGTGCCAGCAGAAAAGTGGCAGCGGTCGGAGAAAAACTGTTTTTT. Its protein is CASRKVAAVGEKLFF.